This TCR beta chain came from a study of shared clonotypes between healthy human individuals. Study-wide points: Clonotypes that were shared across a handful of donors made up about 4.5% of naive CD4 clonotypes. Exclusively blood specimens were collected; tissue repertoires likely differ. The study found lower generation probabilities in non-shared clonotypes than in those shared by all four donors. Naive subsets tended to show greater estimated richness than memory subsets.

This clone appeared once. No antigen is known for it. Profiling relied on immunoSEQ multiplex PCR, and the TCRdb table lists in-frame clones only, not all of them. The data hold a few hundred thousand clones, with more than 95% observed a single time. With 10 bases removed from V and 4 bases from J, the gap between germline ends came to 10 bases. This CDR3 spans 11 amino acids. Germline CDR1 is KGHSH and CDR2 is LQKENI. The chain couples TRBV18 to TRBJ2-5; D gene uncertain. This TCR was recovered from a woman in her 30s in good health. Source material: naive CD4+ T cells sorted from blood. As to subset: CD45RA+ positively selected. The CDR3 DNA reads as TGTGCCACCTCCCGGGCAGAGACCCAGTACTTC. It encodes CATSRAETQYF.